This T cell receptor (beta chain) comes out of a study of OX40 agonist ivuxolimab in advanced cancers. The repertoire was sequenced with immunoSEQ multiplex PCR; TCRdb's copy has only in-frame clones and lacks some. The table shows 95,000 or so clones, with about 90% occurring only once. Of note for this clone: Its antigen is not identified.

Points from the study as a whole: Antigen specificity was not determined for the expanded peripheral T cells. Average numbers of expanded clones were greater in CD8+ T cells than in CD4+. With doses of 0.1 to 3.0 mg/kg, CD4+ and CD8+ blood T cells had undergone clonal expansion by week 6. Clonal expansion among partial responders at 0.1-3.0 mg/kg ranked near the lowest.

The sample in question was CD4+ or CD8+ T cells sorted from blood, obtained in a trial of the OX40 agonist ivuxolimab. The sequence came from an adult with an advanced solid tumor such as melanoma, head and neck, liver or kidney cancer.

CDR3 nucleotides: TGTGCCAGCAGCTTAAAACCGAACACTGAAGCTTTCTTT. This encodes CASSLKPNTEAFF. The chain employs TRBV11-3 and TRBJ1-1; D is undetermined. V lost 2 bases and J 1 base, leaving 5 bases between the germline ends. The CDR3 length is 13 residues. CDR1 is SGHNT, CDR2 YENEEA, per germline.